This T cell receptor beta chain was identified in a study of CD8+ T cells in alopecia areata. In the study overall: Treated individuals took tofacitinib by mouth, 5 to 10 mg twice daily.

Study results and limitations: Normal skin's resident alphabeta T cells are sequenced alongside lesional scalp T cells.

Regarding treatment: oral pan-JAK inhibitor, 5-10 mg twice daily. Lesional scalp punch biopsies and peripheral blood were collected from alopecia areata patients. Notes on this clone: Its antigen is unknown.

The authors extracted RNA and reverse transcribed it into cDNA as the sequencing template. Profiling relied on immunoSEQ multiplex PCR, and the TCRdb table lists in-frame clones only, not all of them. The sample records more than 140,000 clones, around 83% being singletons. J was trimmed by 5 bases and V by 1 base; bases with no gene match: 6. CDR1 and CDR2 (germline): MGHRA, YSYEKL. This CDR3 is 16 amino acids long. The chain is built from TRBV4-1 and TRBJ2-3; TRBD2 agrees at 10 bases. This specimen was CD8+ T cells sorted from blood, taken at week 4, from a patient treated with tofacitinib. This receptor was taken from a human donor with alopecia areata. The CDR3 region has the DNA TGCGCCAGCAGCCAAGTCCTAGCGGGAGCGCAAGATACGCAGTATTTT. Its protein is CASSQVLAGAQDTQYF.